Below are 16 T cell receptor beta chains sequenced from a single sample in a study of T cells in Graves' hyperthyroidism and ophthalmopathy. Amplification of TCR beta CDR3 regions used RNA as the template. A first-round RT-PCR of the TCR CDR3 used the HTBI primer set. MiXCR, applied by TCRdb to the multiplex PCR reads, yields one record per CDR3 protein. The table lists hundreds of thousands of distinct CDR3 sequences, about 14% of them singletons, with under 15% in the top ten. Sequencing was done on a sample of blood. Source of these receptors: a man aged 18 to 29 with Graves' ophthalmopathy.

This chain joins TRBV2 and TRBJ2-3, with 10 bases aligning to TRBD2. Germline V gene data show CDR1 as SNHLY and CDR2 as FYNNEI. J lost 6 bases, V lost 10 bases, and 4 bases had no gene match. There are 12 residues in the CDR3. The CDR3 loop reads CATSGGGDTQYF. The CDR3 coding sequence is TGTGCCACCAGCGGGGGGGGGGATACGCAGTATTTT.

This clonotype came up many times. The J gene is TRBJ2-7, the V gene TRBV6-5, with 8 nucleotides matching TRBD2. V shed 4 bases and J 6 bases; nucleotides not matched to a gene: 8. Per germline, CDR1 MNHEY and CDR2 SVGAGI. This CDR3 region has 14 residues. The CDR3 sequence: CASSLGLSGVEQYF. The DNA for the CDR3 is TGTGCCAGCAGTTTGGGACTTAGCGGGGTCGAGCAGTACTTC.

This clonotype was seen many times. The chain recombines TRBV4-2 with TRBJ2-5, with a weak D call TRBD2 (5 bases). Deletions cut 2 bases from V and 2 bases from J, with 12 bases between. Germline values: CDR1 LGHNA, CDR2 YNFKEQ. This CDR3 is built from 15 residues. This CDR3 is CASSQPSGEQETQYF. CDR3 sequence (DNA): TGTGCCAGCAGCCAACCCAGCGGTGAACAAGAGACCCAGTACTTC.

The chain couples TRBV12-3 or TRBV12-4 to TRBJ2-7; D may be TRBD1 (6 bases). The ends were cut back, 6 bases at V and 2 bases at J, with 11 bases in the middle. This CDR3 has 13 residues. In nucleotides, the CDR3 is TGTGCCAGCAGGACCGGACAGACCTACGAGCAGTACTTC. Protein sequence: CASRTGQTYEQYF.

This chain's CDR3 is CASSPPAGYNYGYTF. CDR3 coding DNA: TGTGCCAGCTCACCACCCGCAGGTTATAACTATGGCTACACCTTC. V gene TRBV18 combines with J gene TRBJ1-2; no definite D call. The germline V gene encodes CDR1 KGHSH and CDR2 LQKENI. The length of the CDR3 is 15 residues. Trimming cost V 0 bases and J 1 base, with 9 bases left between them.

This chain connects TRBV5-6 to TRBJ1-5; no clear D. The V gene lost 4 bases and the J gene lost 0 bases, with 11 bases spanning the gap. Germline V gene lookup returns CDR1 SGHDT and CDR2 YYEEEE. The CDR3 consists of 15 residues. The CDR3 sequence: CASSLGPSSNQPQHF. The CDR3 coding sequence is TGTGCCAGCAGCCTGGGTCCCAGTAGCAATCAGCCCCAGCATTTT.

CDR3 residues: CASNTQNTEAFF. The CDR3 DNA reads as TGTGCCAGCAATACACAGAACACTGAAGCTTTCTTT. V usage is TRBV28 and J usage is TRBJ1-1; D is unclear. There are 12 residues in the CDR3. Deletions cut 7 bases from V and 1 base from J, with 7 bases between. Germline V gene lookup returns CDR1 MDHEN and CDR2 SYDVKM.

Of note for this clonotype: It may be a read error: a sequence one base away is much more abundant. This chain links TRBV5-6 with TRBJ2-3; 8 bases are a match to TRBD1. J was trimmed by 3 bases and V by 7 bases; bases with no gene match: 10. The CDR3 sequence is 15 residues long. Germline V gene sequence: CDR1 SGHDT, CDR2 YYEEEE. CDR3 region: CASCLRDRCTDTQYF. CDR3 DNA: TGTGCCAGCTGTCTCCGGGACAGGTGTACAGATACGCAGTATTTT.

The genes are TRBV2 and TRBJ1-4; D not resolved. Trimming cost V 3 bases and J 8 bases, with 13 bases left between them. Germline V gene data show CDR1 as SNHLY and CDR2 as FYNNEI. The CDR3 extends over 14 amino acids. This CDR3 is CASSDPAFKEKLFF. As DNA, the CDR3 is TGTGCCAGCAGTGACCCTGCCTTTAAAGAAAAACTGTTTTTT.

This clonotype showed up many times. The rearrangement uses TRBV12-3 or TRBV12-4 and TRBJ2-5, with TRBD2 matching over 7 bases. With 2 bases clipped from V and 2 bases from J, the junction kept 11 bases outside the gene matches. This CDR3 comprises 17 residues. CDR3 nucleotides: TGTGCCAGCAGTTTATATCCCCCCAGGCGGGAGCAAGAGACCCAGTACTTC. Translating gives CASSLYPPRREQETQYF.

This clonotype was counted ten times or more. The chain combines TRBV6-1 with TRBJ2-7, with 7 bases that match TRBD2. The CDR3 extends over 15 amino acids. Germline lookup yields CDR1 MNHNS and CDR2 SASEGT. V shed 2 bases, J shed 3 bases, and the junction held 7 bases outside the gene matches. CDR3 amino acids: CASSEFGGGSYEQYF. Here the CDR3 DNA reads TGTGCCAGCAGTGAATTTGGGGGAGGGAGCTACGAGCAGTACTTC.

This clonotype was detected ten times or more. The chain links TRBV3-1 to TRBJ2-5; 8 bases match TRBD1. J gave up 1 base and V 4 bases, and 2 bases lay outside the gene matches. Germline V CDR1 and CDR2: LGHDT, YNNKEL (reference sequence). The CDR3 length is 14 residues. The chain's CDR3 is CASSPQGAQETQYF. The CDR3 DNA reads TGTGCCAGCAGCCCGCAGGGGGCCCAAGAGACCCAGTACTTC.

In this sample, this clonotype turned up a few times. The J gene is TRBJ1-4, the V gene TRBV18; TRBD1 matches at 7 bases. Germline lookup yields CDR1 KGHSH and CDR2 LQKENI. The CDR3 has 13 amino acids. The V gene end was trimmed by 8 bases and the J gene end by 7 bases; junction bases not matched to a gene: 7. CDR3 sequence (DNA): TGTGCCAGCGCGATACAGGGGCTTGAAAAACTGTTTTTT. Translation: CASAIQGLEKLFF.

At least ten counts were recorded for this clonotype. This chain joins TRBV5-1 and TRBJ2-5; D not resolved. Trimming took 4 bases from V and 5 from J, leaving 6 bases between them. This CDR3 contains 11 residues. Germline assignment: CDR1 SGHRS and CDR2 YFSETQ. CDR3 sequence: CASSQSETQYF. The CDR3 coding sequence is TGCGCCAGCAGCCAGTCCGAGACCCAGTACTTC.

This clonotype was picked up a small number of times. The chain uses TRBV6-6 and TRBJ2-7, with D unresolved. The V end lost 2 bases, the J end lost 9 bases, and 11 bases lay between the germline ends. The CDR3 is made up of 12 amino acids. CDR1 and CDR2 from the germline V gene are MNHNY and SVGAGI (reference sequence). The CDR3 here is CASSYPGPGQYF. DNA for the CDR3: TGTGCCAGCAGTTACCCCGGCCCCGGGCAGTACTTC.

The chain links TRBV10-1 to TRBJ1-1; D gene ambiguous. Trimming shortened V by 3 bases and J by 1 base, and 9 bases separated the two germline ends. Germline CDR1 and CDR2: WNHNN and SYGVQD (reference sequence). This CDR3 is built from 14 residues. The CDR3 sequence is CASSEFPSNTEAFF. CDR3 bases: TGCGCCAGCAGTGAATTCCCATCGAACACTGAAGCTTTCTTT.